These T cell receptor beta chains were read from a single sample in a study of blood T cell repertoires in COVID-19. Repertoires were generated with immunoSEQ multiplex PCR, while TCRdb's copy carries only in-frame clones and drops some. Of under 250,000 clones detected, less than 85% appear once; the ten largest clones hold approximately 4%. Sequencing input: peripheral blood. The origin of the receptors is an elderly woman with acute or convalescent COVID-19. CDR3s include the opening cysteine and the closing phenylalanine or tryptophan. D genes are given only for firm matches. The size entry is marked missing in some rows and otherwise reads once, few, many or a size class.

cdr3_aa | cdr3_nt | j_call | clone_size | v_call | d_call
CASSTTGQTEAFF | TGTGCCAGCAGCACGACAGGGCAGACTGAAGCTTTCTTT | TRBJ1-1 | few | TRBV12-3/TRBV12-4 | TRBD1
CASSLELAGGDEQFF | TGTGCCAGCAGCTTGGAACTAGCGGGGGGGGATGAGCAGTTCTTC | TRBJ2-1 | . | TRBV5-4 | TRBD2
CASSPSGLQETQYF | TGCGCCAGCAGCCCTTCGGGACTACAAGAGACCCAGTACTTC | TRBJ2-5 | . | TRBV5-1 | TRBD2
CASSYSQGDQPQHF | TGTGCCAGCAGTTACTCACAGGGGGATCAGCCCCAGCATTTT | TRBJ1-5 | . | TRBV6-6 | TRBD1
CASSQATDRDYGYTF | TGTGCCAGCAGCCAAGCCACGGACAGGGACTATGGCTACACCTTC | TRBJ1-2 | . | TRBV3-1/TRBV3-2 | TRBD1
CASSHLPGNTEAFF | TGTGCCAGCAGCCACCTACCGGGAAACACTGAAGCTTTCTTT | TRBJ1-1 | few | TRBV3-1/TRBV3-2 | .
CSASRGSSYNSPLHF | TGCAGTGCTAGTCGGGGGAGCTCCTATAATTCACCCCTCCACTTT | TRBJ1-6 | . | TRBV20-1 | .
CSASSEAKNIQYF | TGCAGTGCTAGTTCAGAAGCCAAAAACATTCAGTACTTC | TRBJ2-4 | . | TRBV20-1 | .
CASSASRTYEQYF | TGTGCCAGCAGCGCTAGCCGAACCTACGAGCAGTACTTC | TRBJ2-7 | . | TRBV2 | .
CASSLDRGYTEAFF | TGTGCCAGCAGCCTCGACAGGGGGTACACTGAAGCTTTCTTT | TRBJ1-1 | . | TRBV3-1/TRBV3-2 | TRBD1
CASSSTGTAYGYTF | TGCGCCAGCAGTTCAACCGGGACAGCTTATGGCTACACCTTC | TRBJ1-2 | . | TRBV5-1 | TRBD1
CASSLGSLGGQPQHF | TGTGCCAGCAGCTTAGGGTCCCTGGGGGGTCAGCCCCAGCATTTT | TRBJ1-5 | . | TRBV7-9 | .
CASSLNRADYGYTF | TGTGCCAGCAGCTTAAACAGGGCGGACTATGGCTACACCTTC | TRBJ1-2 | few | TRBV7-2 | .
CAWTGSGNTIYF | TGTGCCTGGACAGGGTCTGGAAACACCATATATTTT | TRBJ1-3 | . | TRBV30 | .
CASSNGQIYEQYF | TGTGCCAGTAGTAACGGACAAATCTACGAGCAGTACTTC | TRBJ2-7 | . | TRBV19 | .
CASSSGTGKEPYEQYF | TGTGCCAGCAGCTCTGGGACAGGGAAGGAACCCTACGAGCAGTACTTC | TRBJ2-7 | . | TRBV9 | TRBD1
CASSAGSGNQPQHF | TGTGCCAGCAGTGCGGGGTCGGGCAATCAGCCCCAGCATTTT | TRBJ1-5 | . | TRBV25-1 | .
CASSEGQTYNEQFF | TGCGCCAGCAGCGAGGGACAGACCTACAATGAGCAGTTCTTC | TRBJ2-1 | . | TRBV5-1 | TRBD1
CASSLGAGTLRVTEAFF | TGTGCCAGCAGCTTAGGCGCGGGGACCCTAAGAGTGACTGAAGCTTTCTTT | TRBJ1-1 | . | TRBV7-8 | .
CASSQEGREGSPLHF | TGTGCCAGCAGCCAAGAAGGCAGGGAGGGTTCACCCCTCCACTTT | TRBJ1-6 | . | TRBV3-1/TRBV3-2 | .
CASGHRGEGAEAFF | TGTGCCAGCGGTCACAGAGGGGAGGGGGCTGAAGCTTTCTTT | TRBJ1-1 | once | TRBV4-2 | .
CASSLDMTGGTEAFF | TGCGCCAGCAGTTTGGATATGACAGGGGGCACTGAAGCTTTCTTT | TRBJ1-1 | few | TRBV5-1 | TRBD1
CASSLSQTGANTEAFF | TGCGCCAGCAGCTTATCACAGACAGGGGCGAACACTGAAGCTTTCTTT | TRBJ1-1 | . | TRBV5-1 | TRBD1
CATSDLRGGSYNEQFF | TGTGCCACCAGTGATTTGCGGGGGGGCTCCTACAATGAGCAGTTCTTC | TRBJ2-1 | once | TRBV24-1 | TRBD2
CASIQDRDGGYTF | TGTGCCAGCATCCAGGACAGGGATGGGGGCTACACCTTC | TRBJ1-2 | . | TRBV2 | TRBD1
CASSSPGQGEDTQYF | TGTGCCAGCAGCTCCCCGGGACAGGGGGAGGATACGCAGTATTTT | TRBJ2-3 | . | TRBV5-4 | TRBD1
CASSLEKLFF | TGTGCCAGCAGTCTCGAAAAACTGTTTTTT | TRBJ1-4 | . | TRBV6-5 | .
CSVEDHLGLRSF | TGCAGCGTTGAAGATCATTTGGGACTGCGTTCCTTT | TRBJ1-1 | . | TRBV29-1 | .
CASSPFPSSGNTIYF | TGTGCCAGTAGTCCCTTTCCGAGCTCTGGAAACACCATATATTTT | TRBJ1-3 | once | TRBV19 | .
CASSLRGGDADTQYF | TGTGCCAGCAGCTTACGAGGGGGGGACGCAGATACGCAGTATTTT | TRBJ2-3 | . | TRBV7-3 | .
CASSEIDRGLSYGYTF | TGTGCCAGCAGTGAAATCGACAGGGGGCTGTCCTATGGCTACACCTTC | TRBJ1-2 | . | TRBV6-1 | TRBD1
CASSEALEGGTGELFF | TGTGCCAGCTCCGAGGCACTCGAGGGCGGCACCGGGGAGCTGTTTTTT | TRBJ2-2 | . | TRBV6-4 | .
CASKPGQGVLHF | TGTGCCAGTAAGCCGGGACAGGGTGTCCTCCACTTT | TRBJ1-6 | . | TRBV19 | TRBD1
CASSGGQGRSYNSPLHF | TGTGCCAGCAGTGGCGGACAGGGAAGATCCTATAATTCACCCCTCCACTTT | TRBJ1-6 | . | TRBV6-1 | TRBD1
CASSATGGGNTIYF | TGTGCCAGCAGCGCAACAGGGGGTGGAAACACCATATATTTT | TRBJ1-3 | once | TRBV9 | TRBD1
CASSLTKAGFSGANVLTF | TGTGCCAGCAGCTTGACAAAAGCGGGGTTCTCTGGGGCCAACGTCCTGACTTTC | TRBJ2-6 | . | TRBV5-6 | TRBD2
CASSRRGAVGELFF | TGTGCCAGCAGTCGCCGGGGGGCGGTCGGGGAGCTGTTTTTT | TRBJ2-2 | . | TRBV6-5 | .
CASSRTGVSNQPQHF | TGTGCCAGCAGCCGGACAGGGGTGAGCAATCAGCCCCAGCATTTT | TRBJ1-5 | few | TRBV7-8 | TRBD1
CASSPTGAIYTGELFF | TGCGCCAGCAGCCCGACAGGGGCAATTTACACCGGGGAGCTGTTTTTT | TRBJ2-2 | . | TRBV5-1 | TRBD1
CAIISDRDVSSGANVLTF | TGTGCCATCATTTCGGACAGGGACGTCTCCTCTGGGGCCAACGTCCTGACTTTC | TRBJ2-6 | . | TRBV10-3 | TRBD1
CASSREPTGVSAKNIQYF | TGTGCCAGTAGTAGGGAACCGACAGGGGTTAGTGCCAAAAACATTCAGTACTTC | TRBJ2-4 | . | TRBV19 | TRBD1
CAISDAGNYGYTF | TGTGCCATCAGTGACGCGGGTAACTATGGCTACACCTTC | TRBJ1-2 | . | TRBV10-3 | .
CASSLQRTLNEKLFF | TGTGCCAGCTCACTCCAACGGACTCTTAATGAAAAACTGTTTTTT | TRBJ1-4 | . | TRBV18 | .
CASSLAEVRQTF | TGTGCCAGCAGCTTGGCCGAAGTCCGACAAACCTTC | TRBJ1-2 | . | TRBV5-8 | .
CASSQDVSQPQHF | TGTGCCAGCAGCCAAGACGTATCGCAGCCCCAGCATTTT | TRBJ1-5 | . | TRBV3-1/TRBV3-2 | .
CASSSGPGNTIYF | TGTGCCAGCAGCTCAGGGCCTGGAAACACCATATATTTT | TRBJ1-3 | . | TRBV7-2 | .
CASSPSRQGSNQPQHF | TGTGCCAGCAGCCCTTCCCGACAGGGTTCAAATCAGCCCCAGCATTTT | TRBJ1-5 | . | TRBV7-2 | TRBD1
CASSITGSQDTEAFF | TGTGCCAGTAGTATTACGGGGTCGCAAGATACTGAAGCTTTCTTT | TRBJ1-1 | . | TRBV19 | .
CSVAGADGYTF | TGCAGCGTTGCAGGGGCTGATGGCTACACCTTC | TRBJ1-2 | . | TRBV29-1 | .
CASSLGGFDSEKLFF | TGTGCCAGCAGCTTAGGGGGTTTTGACAGTGAAAAACTGTTTTTT | TRBJ1-4 | . | TRBV7-2 | .
CASSPDRETQYF | TGTGCCAGCTCACCAGATCGGGAGACCCAGTACTTC | TRBJ2-5 | . | TRBV18 | .
CASSFGGQPFF | TGTGCCAGCAGTTTTGGCGGACAGCCGTTTTTT | TRBJ1-4 | . | TRBV27 | .
CASSPGQGAYEQYF | TGTGCCAGCAGCCCCGGACAGGGGGCGTACGAGCAGTACTTC | TRBJ2-7 | . | TRBV14 | TRBD1
CASSIQIDNSPLHF | TGTGCCAGTAGTATACAGATTGATAATTCACCCCTCCACTTT | TRBJ1-6 | once | TRBV19 | .
CASSQLSTGELFF | TGTGCCAGCAGCCAACTTTCCACCGGGGAGCTGTTTTTT | TRBJ2-2 | . | TRBV3-1/TRBV3-2 | .
CATSRGGVGSYEQYF | TGTGCCACCAGCAGAGGGGGGGTAGGCTCCTACGAGCAGTACTTC | TRBJ2-7 | . | TRBV15 | .
CASSRPGARNTGELFF | TGCGCCAGCAGCCGCCCTGGGGCTAGGAACACCGGGGAGCTGTTTTTT | TRBJ2-2 | few | TRBV4-1 | .